The clone carrying this T cell receptor beta chain has more than one count but fewer than ten. No antigen is known for it. The data originate from a study of cytomegalovirus exposure and HLA in healthy donors. Turning to the study itself: Genotyping of under 500 donors showed that over 65% belonged to the Caucasian-associated ancestry cluster.

Broader study findings: In a later analysis, at a false discovery rate of 0.05, approximately 16,000 TCR beta sequences were associated with HLA alleles. In an earlier analysis, in several hundred donors, most V segments appeared productive either ~90% or ~30% of the time.

V gave up 1 base and J gave up 5 bases, with 11 bases separating them. This CDR3 is built from 14 residues. The germline gives CDR1 MDHEN, CDR2 SYDVKM. PCR amplification relied on 60 Vbeta primers (plus 13 Jbeta primers). As processed by the authors: About 10 million shared chains were among the about 80 million unique TCR beta chains that a later analysis counted. Generated by immunoSEQ multiplex PCR, the TCRdb table keeps only in-frame clones and is missing some. The V and J calls and the clone size are those of that table, but D and trimming were determined from the DNA. The sample records around 190,000 clones, roughly four fifths being singletons.

V is TRBV28 and J is TRBJ1-2, with D perhaps matching TRBD1 (5 bases). Sequenced material: PBMCs. The TCR was taken from a woman aged 30 to 39 in good health and CMV-seropositive. In nucleotides, the CDR3 is TGTGCCAGCAGTTTATTCGGGGGGGAGTATGGCTACACCTTC. Protein sequence: CASSLFGGEYGYTF.